A selection of T cell receptor beta chains follows, all from one sample in a study of monozygotic twins with inflammatory bowel disease. After re-calling the 5' RACE reads, TCRdb lists one entry per CDR3 protein, DNA absent. The table lists 310,000 or so distinct CDR3 sequences. The sample was blood. The receptors were gathered from a human donor with ulcerative colitis or Crohn's disease, or a healthy co-twin of an affected twin (not recorded which). Each CDR3 is given with its conserved first and last residue.

TRBV2	TRBJ1-5	CASSPGSNQPQHF
TRBV3-1	TRBJ2-1	CASSLRLLSYNEQFF
TRBV6-4	TRBJ2-1	CASSEGGGAYNEQFF
TRBV7-9	TRBJ2-1	CASSQGLAGSSYNEQFF
TRBV4-1	TRBJ2-1	CASSRPRDEVNEQFF
TRBV15	TRBJ2-1	CATKADKREGRDEQFF
TRBV6-5	TRBJ2-7	CASSYRPRGYEQYF
TRBV12-3/TRBV12-4	TRBJ2-7	CASSTYASGEQYF
TRBV9	TRBJ1-6	CASSGDRAGNSPLHF
TRBV9	TRBJ2-1	CASSVVGDTGLAGVDEQFF
TRBV12-3/TRBV12-4	TRBJ2-7	CASLSGTGFYEQYF
TRBV10-1	TRBJ2-3	CASSPLQGAGPDTQYF
TRBV4-1	TRBJ2-5	CASSSTEQETQYF
TRBV20-1	TRBJ2-6	CSASEGGHAVLTF
TRBV11-2	TRBJ2-6	CASSLKMKSSDGANVLTF
TRBV9	TRBJ2-3	CASSVEVRGTDTQYF
TRBV20-1	TRBJ2-1	CSAGRTSGSREQFF
TRBV5-1	TRBJ2-7	CASSSSGSTYEQYF
TRBV2	TRBJ2-5	CASSRGQETQYF
TRBV6-1	TRBJ2-4	CASSSGTDVAKNIQYF
TRBV3-1	TRBJ2-7	CASSQDRVGYEQYF
TRBV6-5	TRBJ1-1	CASSYPGGQGYFDGEAFF
TRBV27	TRBJ2-3	CSAGGSSSTDTQYF
TRBV12-3/TRBV12-4	TRBJ1-1	CASSLLTTEAFF
TRBV7-2	TRBJ2-2	CASSFQGPGELFF
TRBV28	TRBJ2-4	CASSLGGGPKNIQYF
TRBV5-1	TRBJ1-5	CASSLDGVGNQPQHF
TRBV6-4	TRBJ2-1	CASSEDSSYNEQFF
TRBV7-3	TRBJ2-7	CASSEILAADGSYEQYF
TRBV7-6	TRBJ1-4	CASSQTGTKEKLFF
TRBV20-1	TRBJ1-5	CSAQGGGNQPQHF
TRBV27	TRBJ2-7	CASSLRQNYEQYF